The clone carrying this TCR beta chain was observed at least ten times. This sample is drawn from a study of regulatory T cells in long-lasting Graves disease. Both iRepertoire HTBI primers and Arm-PCR of CDR3 regions were used to build the TCR beta libraries. TCRdb passed the multiplex PCR reads through MiXCR, listing each CDR3 protein once. Of roughly 610,000 distinct CDR3 sequences listed, around 17% are singletons. Time point indicated: newly diagnosed GD, antithyroid drugs for less than 3 months. Generation of the TCR library employed RNA extracted from PBMCs. Tubes containing EDTA received roughly 10 milliliters of drawn peripheral blood. This same sample was also part of a study on T cells in Graves' hyperthyroidism and ophthalmopathy.

This receptor was taken from a woman between 25 and 40 years old with Graves disease. The sample in question was peripheral blood mononuclear cells (PBMCs), obtained at new diagnosis, from a patient treated with antithyroid drugs.

The CDR3 here is CASSLALRENSPLHF. CDR3 DNA: TGTGCCAGCAGCTTAGCCCTCAGGGAGAATTCACCCCTCCACTTT. The chain recombines TRBV7-8 with TRBJ1-6; D perhaps matches TRBD1 (5 bases). The CDR3 length is 15 residues. Germline V lookup: CDR1 SGHVS, CDR2 FQNEAQ. V shed 0 bases and J shed 7 bases, with 10 bases lying between them.